This T cell receptor (beta chain) comes out of a study of CD8+ T cells in alopecia areata. Study-level background: Percent of scalp involved defined treated patients' severity scores.

J lost 4 bases, V lost 4 bases, and 8 bases had no gene match. CDR3 length equals 16 residues. CDR1 is SGHNT and CDR2 is YYREEE in the germline V gene (reference sequence). The treatment denotes: oral pan-JAK inhibitor, 5-10 mg twice daily. Punch biopsies of lesional scalp, plus peripheral blood, were taken from alopecia areata patients. A few counts support this clone. RNA extraction was followed by reverse transcription into cDNA, which acted as the sequencing template. The protocol was immunoSEQ multiplex PCR, while the TCRdb copy is restricted to in-frame clones and leaves out a portion. The table records about 88,000 clones, roughly 46% of them present only once.

The J gene is TRBJ2-5, the V gene TRBV5-4; TRBD2 matches at 12 bases. The receptor was isolated from a human donor with alopecia areata. This specimen was CD8+ T cells sorted from blood, taken at week 24, from a patient treated with tofacitinib. In nucleotides, the CDR3 is TGTGCCAGCAGCCCACTAGCGGGAGGTTCGCGAGAGACCCAGTACTTC. This sequence encodes CASSPLAGGSRETQYF.